The clone carrying this T cell receptor (beta chain) showed up just a few times. Its antigen remains unidentified. This record belongs to a study of cytomegalovirus exposure and HLA in healthy donors. The study, taken as a whole, reports: According to an earlier analysis, most TCR beta V segments yielded productive rearrangements about 90% or about 30% of the time.

PCR primers comprised 60 Vbeta and 13 Jbeta primers. This table comes from immunoSEQ multiplex PCR, and its TCRdb copy is limited to in-frame clones, with some not included. The table records around 200,000 clones, 55% to 65% of them present only once. Germline CDR1 and CDR2: SNHLY and FYNNEI. V shed 5 bases and J 2 bases; nucleotides not matched to a gene: 12. The CDR3 loop spans 16 amino acids. The chain links TRBV2 to TRBJ2-7; TRBD1 matches at 7 bases. The receptor comes from a man aged 40-49 years in good health and CMV-seronegative. The sample was PBMCs. CDR3 in DNA: TGTGCCAGCAGTCCCTATGATGGACAGGTGGCCTACGAGCAGTACTTC. Translated: CASSPYDGQVAYEQYF.